This TCR beta chain was obtained from a study of PD-1 blockade in classical Hodgkin lymphoma. Study results and limitations: Complete responders entered with baseline diversity on par with newly diagnosed patients, the results showed.

The protocol was immunoSEQ multiplex PCR, while the TCRdb copy is restricted to in-frame clones and leaves out a portion. The sample holds some 41,000 clones, roughly 70% seen once. Note on this clone: The antigen remains undetermined.

Per germline, CDR1 GTSNPN and CDR2 SVGIG (reference sequence). This CDR3 comprises 11 residues. The ends lost 3 bases at V and 12 bases at J; junction bases unmatched: 4. Every patient had relapsed following autologous stem cell transplantation, and cohorts differed in brentuximab vedotin exposure. The specimen was peripheral blood mononuclear cells (PBMCs), collected before the second cycle of nivolumab. The V and J genes are TRBV30 and TRBJ2-1; 8 nucleotides agree with TRBD2. The sequence was collected from a human donor with classical Hodgkin lymphoma. CDR3 sequence: CAWRDGRGQFF. CDR3 coding DNA: TGTGCCTGGAGGGACGGGAGGGGGCAGTTCTTC.